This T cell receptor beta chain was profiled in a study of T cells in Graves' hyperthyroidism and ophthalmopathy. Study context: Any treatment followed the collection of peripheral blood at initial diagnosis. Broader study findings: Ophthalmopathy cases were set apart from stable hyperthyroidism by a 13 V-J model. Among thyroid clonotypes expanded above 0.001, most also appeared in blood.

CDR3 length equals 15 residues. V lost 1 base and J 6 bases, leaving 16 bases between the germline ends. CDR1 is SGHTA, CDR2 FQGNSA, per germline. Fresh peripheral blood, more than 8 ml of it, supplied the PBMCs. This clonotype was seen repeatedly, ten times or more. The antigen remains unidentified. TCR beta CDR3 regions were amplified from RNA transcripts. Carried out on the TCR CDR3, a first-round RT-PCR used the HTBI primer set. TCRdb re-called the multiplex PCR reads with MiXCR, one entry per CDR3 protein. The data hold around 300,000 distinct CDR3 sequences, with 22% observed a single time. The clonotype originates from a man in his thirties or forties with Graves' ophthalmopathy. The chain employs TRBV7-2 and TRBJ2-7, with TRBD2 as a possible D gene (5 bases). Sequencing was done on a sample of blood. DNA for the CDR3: TGTGCCAGCAGCTTAGAAGGACCCCGGAGGTTCGAGCAGTACTTC. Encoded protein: CASSLEGPRRFEQYF.